This T cell receptor (beta chain) came from a study of T cell repertoires in cytomegalovirus infection. On the study more broadly: Both a matching HLA type and CMV infection were indicated by public TCR beta signatures.

Whole-study findings and limits: Ex vivo responses were dominated by HLA-C-restricted CMV-specific TCR beta clonotypes.

TCRdb itself ran the reads through MiXCR, one entry per CDR3 protein. The sample has 200,000 to 300,000 distinct CDR3 sequences, roughly 13% seen once; the top ten hold roughly 9.7%. This clonotype occurred a few times. Its antigen remains unknown. Trimming removed 6 bases at V and 0 bases at J, with 13 bases between. This CDR3 has 14 amino acids. Germline-derived CDR1 and CDR2 are DFQATT and SNEGSKA (reference sequence). The clonotype comes from a human donor in good health (CMV status not recorded). Some clones in this sample may be carry-over from other donors' samples. The chain links TRBV20-1 to TRBJ2-3; D gene ambiguous. Sequencing was performed on PBMCs. In nucleotides, the CDR3 is TGCAGTGCCAGAAATTCGCGGAGCACAGATACGCAGTATTTT. Translation gives CSARNSRSTDTQYF.